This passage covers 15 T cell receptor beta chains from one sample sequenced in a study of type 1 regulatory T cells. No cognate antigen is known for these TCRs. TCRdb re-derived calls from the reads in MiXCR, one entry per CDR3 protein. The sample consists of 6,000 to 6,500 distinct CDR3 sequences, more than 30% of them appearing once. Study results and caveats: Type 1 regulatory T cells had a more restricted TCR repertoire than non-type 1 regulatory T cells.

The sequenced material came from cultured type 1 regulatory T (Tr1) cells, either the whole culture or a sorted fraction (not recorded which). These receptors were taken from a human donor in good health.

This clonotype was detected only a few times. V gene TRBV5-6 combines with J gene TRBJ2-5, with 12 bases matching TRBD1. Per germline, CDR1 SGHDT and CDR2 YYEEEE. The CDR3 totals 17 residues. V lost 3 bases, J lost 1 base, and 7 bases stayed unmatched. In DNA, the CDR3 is TGTGCCAGCAGCTCGTCTCGGGACAGGGGGCTCCAAGAGACCCAGTACTTC. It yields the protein CASSSSRDRGLQETQYF.

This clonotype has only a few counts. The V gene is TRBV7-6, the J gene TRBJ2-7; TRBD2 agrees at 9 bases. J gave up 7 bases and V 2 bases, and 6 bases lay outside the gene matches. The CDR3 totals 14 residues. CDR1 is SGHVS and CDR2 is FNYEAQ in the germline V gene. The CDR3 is CASSLSLREGEQYF. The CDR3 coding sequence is TGTGCCAGCAGCTTATCGTTGCGGGAGGGTGAGCAGTACTTC.

The CDR3 DNA sequence: TGTGCCAGCAGCTCAGCGGGAGGGGGGGTCGGCGAGCAGTACTTC. Translated, it gives CASSSAGGGVGEQYF. V is TRBV7-3 and J is TRBJ2-7; TRBD2 matches 10 bases. Looked up from germline, CDR1 is SGHTA and CDR2 is FQGTGA. The CDR3 is made up of 15 amino acids. V lost 4 bases, J lost 6 bases, and 9 bases stayed unmatched.

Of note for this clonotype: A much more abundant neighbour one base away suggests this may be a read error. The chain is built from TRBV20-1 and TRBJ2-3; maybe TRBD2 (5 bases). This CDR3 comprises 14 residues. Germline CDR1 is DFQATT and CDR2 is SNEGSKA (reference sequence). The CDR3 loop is CCAREQEVPDTQYF. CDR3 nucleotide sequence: TGCTGTGCTAGAGAGCAGGAGGTCCCAGATACGCAGTATTTT.

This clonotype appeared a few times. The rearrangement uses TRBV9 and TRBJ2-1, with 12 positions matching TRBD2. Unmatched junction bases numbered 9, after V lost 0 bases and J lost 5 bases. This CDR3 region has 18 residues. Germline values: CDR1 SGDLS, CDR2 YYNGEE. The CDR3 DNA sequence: TGTGCCAGCAGCGTAGACTCGGGGGCTAGCGGGAGGGACAATGAGCAGTTCTTC. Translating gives CASSVDSGASGRDNEQFF.

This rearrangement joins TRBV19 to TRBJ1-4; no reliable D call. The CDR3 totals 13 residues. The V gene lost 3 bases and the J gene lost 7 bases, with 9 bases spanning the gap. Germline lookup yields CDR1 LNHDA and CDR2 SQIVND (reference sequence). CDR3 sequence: CASSIYQAEKLFF. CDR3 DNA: TGTGCCAGTAGTATCTATCAAGCTGAAAAACTGTTTTTT.

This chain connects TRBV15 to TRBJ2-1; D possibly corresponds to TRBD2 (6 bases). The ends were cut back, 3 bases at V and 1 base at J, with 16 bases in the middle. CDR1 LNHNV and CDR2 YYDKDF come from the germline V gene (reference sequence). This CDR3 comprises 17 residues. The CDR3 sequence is CATSSQEGWGSYNEQFF. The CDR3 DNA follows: TGTGCCACCAGCAGCCAGGAGGGGTGGGGGTCCTACAATGAGCAGTTCTTC.

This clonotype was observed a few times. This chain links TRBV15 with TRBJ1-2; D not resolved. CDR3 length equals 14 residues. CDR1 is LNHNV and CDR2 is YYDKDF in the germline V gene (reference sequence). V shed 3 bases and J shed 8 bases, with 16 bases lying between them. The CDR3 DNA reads TGTGCCACCAGCAGGGAACTCCGCAGTCAGGGCTACACCTTC. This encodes CATSRELRSQGYTF.

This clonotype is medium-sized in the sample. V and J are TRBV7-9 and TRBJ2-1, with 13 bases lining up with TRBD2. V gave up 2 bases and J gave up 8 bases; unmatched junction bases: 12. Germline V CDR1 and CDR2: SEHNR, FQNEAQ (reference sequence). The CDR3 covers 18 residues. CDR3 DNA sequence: TGTGCCAGCAGCTTAAGGGAAACTAGCGGGAGGGCCTCGGATGAGCAGTTCTTC. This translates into CASSLRETSGRASDEQFF.

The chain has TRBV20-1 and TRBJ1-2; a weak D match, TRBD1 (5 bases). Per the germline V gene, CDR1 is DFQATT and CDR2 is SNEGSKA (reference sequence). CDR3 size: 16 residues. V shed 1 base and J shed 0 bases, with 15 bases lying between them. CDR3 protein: CSARGTIRSSNYGYTF. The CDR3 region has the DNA TGCAGTGCTAGAGGGACAATTCGGAGCTCTAACTATGGCTACACCTTC.

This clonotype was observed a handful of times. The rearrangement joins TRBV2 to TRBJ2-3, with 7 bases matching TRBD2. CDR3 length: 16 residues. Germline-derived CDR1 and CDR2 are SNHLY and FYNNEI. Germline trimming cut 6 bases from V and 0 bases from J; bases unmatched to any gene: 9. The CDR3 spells CASRTYGRLSTDTQYF. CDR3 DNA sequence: TGTGCCAGCAGAACGTACGGGAGGCTAAGCACAGATACGCAGTATTTT.

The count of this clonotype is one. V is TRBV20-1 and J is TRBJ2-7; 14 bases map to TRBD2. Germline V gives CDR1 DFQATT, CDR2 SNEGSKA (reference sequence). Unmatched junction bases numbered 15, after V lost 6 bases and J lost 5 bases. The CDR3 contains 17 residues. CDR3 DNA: TGCAGTGCGAAACTCGGACTAGCGGGGGGACCGTGGAACGAGCAGTACTTC. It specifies CSAKLGLAGGPWNEQYF.

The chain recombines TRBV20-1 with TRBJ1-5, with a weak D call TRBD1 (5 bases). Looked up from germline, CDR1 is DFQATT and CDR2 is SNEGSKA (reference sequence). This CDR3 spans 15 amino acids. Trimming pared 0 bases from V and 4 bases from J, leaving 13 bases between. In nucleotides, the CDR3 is TGCAGTGCTAGAGATCGAGGGACCCCAAATCAGCCCCAGCATTTT. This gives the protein CSARDRGTPNQPQHF.

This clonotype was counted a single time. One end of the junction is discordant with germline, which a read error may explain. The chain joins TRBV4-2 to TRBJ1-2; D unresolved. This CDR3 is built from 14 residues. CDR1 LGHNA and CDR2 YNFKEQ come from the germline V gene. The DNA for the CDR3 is TGTGCCAGCAGTCAAGACGCAGGAGTGTATGGCTACACCTTC. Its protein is CASSQDAGVYGYTF.

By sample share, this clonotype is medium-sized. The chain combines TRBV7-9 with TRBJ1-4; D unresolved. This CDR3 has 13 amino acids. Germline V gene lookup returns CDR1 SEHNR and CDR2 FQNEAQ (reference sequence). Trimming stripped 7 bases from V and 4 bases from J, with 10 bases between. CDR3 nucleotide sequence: TGTGCCAGCACCTCGGACGTTAATGAAAAACTGTTTTTT. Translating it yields CASTSDVNEKLFF.